This TCR beta chain is from a study of T cells in Graves' hyperthyroidism and ophthalmopathy. Background on the study: Peripheral blood was secured at the point of initial diagnosis, before any treatment.

Researchers took RNA transcripts and amplified the TCR beta CDR3 regions from them. First-round RT-PCR with HTBI primers amplified the TCR CDR3 region. TCRdb re-derived calls from the multiplex PCR reads in MiXCR, one entry per CDR3 protein. The table shows about 300,000 distinct CDR3 sequences, with 10% to 15% occurring only once. CDR3 size: 17 residues. V gave up 2 bases and J gave up 4 bases; unmatched junction bases: 5. The germline V gene has CDR1 SEHNR and CDR2 FQNEAQ (reference sequence). Study-level points and caveats: Most thyroid clonotypes expanded above 0.001 were also detected in blood.

The patients, who ranged from 18 to 65 in age, presented with newly diagnosed hyperthyroidism lasting under 2 months. Isolation of PBMCs was performed on 10 ml fresh peripheral blood. This clonotype was seen at least ten times. The antigen remains undetermined. V gene TRBV7-9 combines with J gene TRBJ2-2; 12 nucleotides align to TRBD2. Sample: blood. The receptor was isolated from a young woman with Graves' hyperthyroidism that later progressed to Graves' ophthalmopathy. The CDR3 region has the DNA TGTGCCAGCAGCTTACGACTAGCGGGAGTAGGCACCGGGGAGCTGTTTTTT. Its translation: CASSLRLAGVGTGELFF.